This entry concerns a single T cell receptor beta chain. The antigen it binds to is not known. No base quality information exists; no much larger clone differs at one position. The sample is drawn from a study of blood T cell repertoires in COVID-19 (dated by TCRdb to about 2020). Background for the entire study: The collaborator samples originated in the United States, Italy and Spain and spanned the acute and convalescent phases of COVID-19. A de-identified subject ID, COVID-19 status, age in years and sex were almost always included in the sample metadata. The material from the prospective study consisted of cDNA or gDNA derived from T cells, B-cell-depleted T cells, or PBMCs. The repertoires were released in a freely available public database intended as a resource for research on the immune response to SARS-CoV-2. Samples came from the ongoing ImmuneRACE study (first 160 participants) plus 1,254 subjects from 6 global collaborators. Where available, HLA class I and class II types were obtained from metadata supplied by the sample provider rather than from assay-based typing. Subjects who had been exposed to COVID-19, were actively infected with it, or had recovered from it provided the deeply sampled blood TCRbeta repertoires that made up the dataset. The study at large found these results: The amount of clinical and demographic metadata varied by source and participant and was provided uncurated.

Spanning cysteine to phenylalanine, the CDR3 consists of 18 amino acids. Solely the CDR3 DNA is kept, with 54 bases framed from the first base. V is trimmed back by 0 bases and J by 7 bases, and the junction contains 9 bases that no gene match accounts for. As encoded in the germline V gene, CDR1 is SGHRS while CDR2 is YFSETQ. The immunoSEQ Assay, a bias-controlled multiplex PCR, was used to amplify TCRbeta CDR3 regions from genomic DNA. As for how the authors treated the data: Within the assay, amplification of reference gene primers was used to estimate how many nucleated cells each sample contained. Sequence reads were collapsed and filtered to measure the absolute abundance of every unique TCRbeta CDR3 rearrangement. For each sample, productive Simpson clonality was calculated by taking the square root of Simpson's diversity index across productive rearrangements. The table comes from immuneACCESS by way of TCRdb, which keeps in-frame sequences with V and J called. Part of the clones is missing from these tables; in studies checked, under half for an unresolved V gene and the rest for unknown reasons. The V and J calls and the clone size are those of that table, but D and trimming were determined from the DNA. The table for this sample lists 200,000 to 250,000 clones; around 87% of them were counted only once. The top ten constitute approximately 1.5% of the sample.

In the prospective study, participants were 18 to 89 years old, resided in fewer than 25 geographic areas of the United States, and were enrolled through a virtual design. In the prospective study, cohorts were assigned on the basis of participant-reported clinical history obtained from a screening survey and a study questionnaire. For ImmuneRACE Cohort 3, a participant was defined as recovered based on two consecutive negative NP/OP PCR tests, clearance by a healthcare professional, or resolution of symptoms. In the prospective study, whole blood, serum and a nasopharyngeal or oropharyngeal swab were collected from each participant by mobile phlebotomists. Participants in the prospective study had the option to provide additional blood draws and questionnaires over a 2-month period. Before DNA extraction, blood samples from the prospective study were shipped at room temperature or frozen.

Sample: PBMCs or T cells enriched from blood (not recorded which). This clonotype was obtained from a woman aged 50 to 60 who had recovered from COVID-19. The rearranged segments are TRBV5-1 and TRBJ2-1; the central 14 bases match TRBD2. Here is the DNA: TGCGCCAGCAGCTTGGGATTGACTAGCGGGAGGGCCGTGAATGAGCAGTTCTTC. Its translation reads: CASSLGLTSGRAVNEQFF.